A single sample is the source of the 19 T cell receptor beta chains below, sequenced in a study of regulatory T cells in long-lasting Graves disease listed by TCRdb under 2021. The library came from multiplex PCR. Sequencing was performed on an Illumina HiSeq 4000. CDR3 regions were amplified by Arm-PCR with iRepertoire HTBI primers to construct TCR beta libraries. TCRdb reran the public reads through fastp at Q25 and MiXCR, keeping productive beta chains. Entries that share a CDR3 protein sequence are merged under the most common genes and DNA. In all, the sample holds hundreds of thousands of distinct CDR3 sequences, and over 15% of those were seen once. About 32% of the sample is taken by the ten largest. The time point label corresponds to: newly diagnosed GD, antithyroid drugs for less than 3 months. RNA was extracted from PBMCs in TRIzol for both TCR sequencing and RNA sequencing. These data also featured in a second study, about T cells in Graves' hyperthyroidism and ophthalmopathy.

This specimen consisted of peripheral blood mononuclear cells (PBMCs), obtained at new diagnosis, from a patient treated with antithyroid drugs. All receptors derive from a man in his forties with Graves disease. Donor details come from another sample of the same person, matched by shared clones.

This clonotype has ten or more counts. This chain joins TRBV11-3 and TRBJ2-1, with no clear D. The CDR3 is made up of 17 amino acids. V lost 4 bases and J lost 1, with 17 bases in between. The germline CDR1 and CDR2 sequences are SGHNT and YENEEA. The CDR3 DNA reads TGTGCCAGCAGCTCCCCCCCAATTGGCCCTTCCTACAATGAGCAGTTCTTC. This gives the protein CASSSPPIGPSYNEQFF.

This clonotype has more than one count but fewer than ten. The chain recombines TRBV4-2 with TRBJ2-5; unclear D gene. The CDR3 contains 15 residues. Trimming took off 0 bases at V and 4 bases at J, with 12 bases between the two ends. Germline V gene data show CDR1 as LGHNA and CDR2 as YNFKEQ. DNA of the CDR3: TGTGCCAGCAGCCAAGAAGCGCCGACCGGAGAGACCCAGTACTTC. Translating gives CASSQEAPTGETQYF.

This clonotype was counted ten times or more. The DNA for the CDR3 is TGTGCCAGCAGTTTCACGACAGGGGATCAGCCCCAGCATTTT. Its protein product is CASSFTTGDQPQHF. V gene TRBV28 combines with J gene TRBJ1-5, with 8 bases lining up with TRBD1. Germline CDR1 and CDR2: MDHEN and SYDVKM. This CDR3 region has 14 residues. V shed 3 bases, J shed 5 bases, and the junction held 3 bases outside the gene matches.

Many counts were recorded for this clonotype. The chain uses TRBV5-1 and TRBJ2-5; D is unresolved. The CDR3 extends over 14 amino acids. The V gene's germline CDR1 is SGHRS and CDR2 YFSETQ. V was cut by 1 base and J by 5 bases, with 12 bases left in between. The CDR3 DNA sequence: TGCGCCAGCAGCTTGACACAGCCCCTCGAGACCCAGTACTTC. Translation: CASSLTQPLETQYF.

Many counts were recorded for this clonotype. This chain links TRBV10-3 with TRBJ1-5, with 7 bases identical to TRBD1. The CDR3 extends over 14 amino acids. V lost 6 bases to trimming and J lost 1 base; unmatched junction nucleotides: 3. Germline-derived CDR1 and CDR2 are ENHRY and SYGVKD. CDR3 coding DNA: TGTGCCATCAGCCAGGGGGGCAGCAATCAGCCCCAGCATTTT. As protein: CAISQGGSNQPQHF.

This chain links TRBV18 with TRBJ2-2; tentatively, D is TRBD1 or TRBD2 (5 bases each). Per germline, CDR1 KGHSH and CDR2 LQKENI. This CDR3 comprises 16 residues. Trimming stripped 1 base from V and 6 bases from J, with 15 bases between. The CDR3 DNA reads TGTGCCAGCTCACCACTCCAGAGGGGAATCGCCGGGGAGCTGTTTTTT. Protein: CASSPLQRGIAGELFF.

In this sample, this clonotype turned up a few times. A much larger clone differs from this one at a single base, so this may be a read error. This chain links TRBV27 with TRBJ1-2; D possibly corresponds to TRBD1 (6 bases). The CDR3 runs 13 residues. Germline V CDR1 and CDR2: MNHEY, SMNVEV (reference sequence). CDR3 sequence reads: CAGSATGNYGYTF. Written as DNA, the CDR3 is TGTGCCGGCAGTGCGACAGGCAACTATGGCTACACCTTC.

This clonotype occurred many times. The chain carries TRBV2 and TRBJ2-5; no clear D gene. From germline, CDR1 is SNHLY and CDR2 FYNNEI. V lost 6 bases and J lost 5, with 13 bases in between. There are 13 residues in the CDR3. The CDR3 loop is CASSPLGMETQYF. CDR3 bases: TGTGCCAGCAGCCCTCTAGGGATGGAGACCCAGTACTTC. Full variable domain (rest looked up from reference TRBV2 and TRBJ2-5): EPEVTQTPSHQVTQMGQEVILRCVPISNHLYFYWYRQILGQKVEFLVSFYNNEISEKSEIFDDQFSVERPDGSNFTLKIRSTKLEDSAMYFCASSPLGMETQYFGPGTRLLVL.

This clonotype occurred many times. The CDR3 loop reads CASSKDGSYEQYF. CDR3 nucleotides: TGTGCCAGCAGTAAGGACGGTTCCTACGAGCAGTACTTC. The V call is TRBV2, the J call TRBJ2-7, with D hard to call. V was clipped by 5 bases and J by 1 base, with 9 bases between them. Germline-derived CDR1 and CDR2 are SNHLY and FYNNEI. The CDR3 extends over 13 amino acids.

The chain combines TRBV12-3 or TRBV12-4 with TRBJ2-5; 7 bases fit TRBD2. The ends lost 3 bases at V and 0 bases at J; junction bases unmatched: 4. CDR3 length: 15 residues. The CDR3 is CASSLRRGDQETQYF. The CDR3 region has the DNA TGTGCCAGCAGTTTGAGACGGGGGGACCAAGAGACCCAGTACTTC.

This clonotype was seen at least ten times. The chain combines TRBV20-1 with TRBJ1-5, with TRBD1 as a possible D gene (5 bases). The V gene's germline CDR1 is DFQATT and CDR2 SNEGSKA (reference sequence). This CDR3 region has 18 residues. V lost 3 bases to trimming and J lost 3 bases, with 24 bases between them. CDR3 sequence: CSASGGWLEGIVNQPQHF. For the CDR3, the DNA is TGCAGTGCTAGTGGGGGGTGGTTGGAGGGGATAGTCAATCAGCCCCAGCATTTT.

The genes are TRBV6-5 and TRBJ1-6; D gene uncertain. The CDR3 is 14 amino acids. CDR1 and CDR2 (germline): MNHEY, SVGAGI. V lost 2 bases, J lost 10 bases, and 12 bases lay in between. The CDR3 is CASSYAVRRSPLHF. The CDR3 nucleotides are TGTGCCAGCAGTTACGCTGTGAGACGGTCACCCCTCCACTTT.

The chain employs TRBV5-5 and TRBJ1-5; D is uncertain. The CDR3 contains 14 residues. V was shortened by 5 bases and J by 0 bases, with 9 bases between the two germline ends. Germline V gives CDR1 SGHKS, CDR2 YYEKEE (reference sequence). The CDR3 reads CASSNPYSNQPQHF. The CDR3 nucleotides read TGTGCCAGCAGTAACCCTTATAGCAATCAGCCCCAGCATTTT.

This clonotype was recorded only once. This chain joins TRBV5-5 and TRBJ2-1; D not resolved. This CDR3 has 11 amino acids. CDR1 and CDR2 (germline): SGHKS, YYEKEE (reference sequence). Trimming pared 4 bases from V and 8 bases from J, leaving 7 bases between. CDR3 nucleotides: TGTGCCAGCAGCCAAGGACATGAGCAGTTCTTC. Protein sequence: CASSQGHEQFF.

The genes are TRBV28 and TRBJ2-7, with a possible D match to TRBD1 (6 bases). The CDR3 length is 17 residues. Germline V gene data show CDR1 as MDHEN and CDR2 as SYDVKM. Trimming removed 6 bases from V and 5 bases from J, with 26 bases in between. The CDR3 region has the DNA TGTGCCAGCAGAGACATCCCCGCTGGCACGGGACACCACGAGCAGTACTTC. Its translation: CASRDIPAGTGHHEQYF.

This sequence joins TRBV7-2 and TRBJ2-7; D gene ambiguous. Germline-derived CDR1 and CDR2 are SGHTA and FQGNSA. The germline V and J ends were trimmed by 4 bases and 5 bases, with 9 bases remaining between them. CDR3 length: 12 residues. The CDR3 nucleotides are TGTGCCAGCAGCTCCGATGGGGACGAGCAGTACTTC. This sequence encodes CASSSDGDEQYF.

The CDR3 protein is CATSDTAGNTGELFF. Here the CDR3 DNA reads TGTGCCACCAGTGATACGGCAGGGAACACCGGGGAGCTGTTTTTT. This sequence joins TRBV24-1 and TRBJ2-2; D gene unclear. The CDR3 runs to 15 residues. The V end lost 3 bases, the J end lost 1 base, and 8 bases lay between the germline ends. Per germline, CDR1 KGHDR and CDR2 SFDVKD.

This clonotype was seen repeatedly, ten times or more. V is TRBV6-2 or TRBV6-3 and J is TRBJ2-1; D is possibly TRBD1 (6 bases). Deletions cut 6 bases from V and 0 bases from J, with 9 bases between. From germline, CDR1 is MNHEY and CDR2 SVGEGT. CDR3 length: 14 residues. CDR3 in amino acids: CASSGRGSYNEQFF. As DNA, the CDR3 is TGTGCCAGCAGCGGCAGGGGCTCCTACAATGAGCAGTTCTTC.

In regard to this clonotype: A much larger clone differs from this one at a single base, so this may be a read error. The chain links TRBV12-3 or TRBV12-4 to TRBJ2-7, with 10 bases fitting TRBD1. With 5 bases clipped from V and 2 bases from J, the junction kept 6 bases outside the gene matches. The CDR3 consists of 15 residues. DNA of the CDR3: TGTGCCAGCAGTCAAGGACAGGGGGACCCCTACGAGCAGTACTTC. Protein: CASSQGQGDPYEQYF.